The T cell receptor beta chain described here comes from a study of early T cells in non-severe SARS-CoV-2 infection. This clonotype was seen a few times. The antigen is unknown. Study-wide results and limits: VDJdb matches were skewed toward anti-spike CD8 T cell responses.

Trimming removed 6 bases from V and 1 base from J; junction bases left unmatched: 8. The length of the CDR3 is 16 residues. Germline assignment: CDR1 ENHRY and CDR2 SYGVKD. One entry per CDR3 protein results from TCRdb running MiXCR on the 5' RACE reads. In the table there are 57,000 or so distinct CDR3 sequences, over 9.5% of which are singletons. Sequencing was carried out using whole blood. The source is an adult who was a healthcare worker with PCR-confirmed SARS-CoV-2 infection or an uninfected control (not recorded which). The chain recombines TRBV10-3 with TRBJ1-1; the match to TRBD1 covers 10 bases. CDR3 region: CAISPGQGPSNTEAFF. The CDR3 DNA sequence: TGTGCCATCAGCCCGGGACAGGGGCCCTCGAACACTGAAGCTTTCTTT.